This entry lists 2 T cell receptor beta chains sequenced from one sample in a study of cytomegalovirus exposure and HLA in healthy donors. In the PCR, 60 Vbeta and 13 Jbeta primers were used. Profiling relied on immunoSEQ multiplex PCR, and the TCRdb table lists in-frame clones only, not all of them. The table records over 150,000 clones, around 77% of them present only once. The sample comprised PBMCs. These receptors came from a woman aged 18-29 years in good health and CMV-seronegative.

The chain joins TRBV4-1 to TRBJ1-4; 11 positions agree with TRBD1. In germline, CDR1 is MGHRA, CDR2 YSYEKL. This CDR3 has 15 amino acids. V was clipped by 2 bases and J by 8 bases; unmatched bases: 4. CDR3 protein: CASSQRTGGEEKLFF. CDR3 nucleotide sequence: TGCGCCAGCAGCCAAAGGACAGGGGGCGAAGAAAAACTGTTTTTT.

This sequence joins TRBV6-5 and TRBJ2-7, with TRBD1 matching 11 bases. This CDR3 contains 15 residues. Germline trimming cut 5 bases from V and 6 bases from J; bases unmatched to any gene: 9. Germline values: CDR1 MNHEY, CDR2 SVGAGI. The CDR3 DNA reads TGTGCCAGCAGTGGCACCGGGACAGGGGGATCCGAGCAGTACTTC. It yields the protein CASSGTGTGGSEQYF.